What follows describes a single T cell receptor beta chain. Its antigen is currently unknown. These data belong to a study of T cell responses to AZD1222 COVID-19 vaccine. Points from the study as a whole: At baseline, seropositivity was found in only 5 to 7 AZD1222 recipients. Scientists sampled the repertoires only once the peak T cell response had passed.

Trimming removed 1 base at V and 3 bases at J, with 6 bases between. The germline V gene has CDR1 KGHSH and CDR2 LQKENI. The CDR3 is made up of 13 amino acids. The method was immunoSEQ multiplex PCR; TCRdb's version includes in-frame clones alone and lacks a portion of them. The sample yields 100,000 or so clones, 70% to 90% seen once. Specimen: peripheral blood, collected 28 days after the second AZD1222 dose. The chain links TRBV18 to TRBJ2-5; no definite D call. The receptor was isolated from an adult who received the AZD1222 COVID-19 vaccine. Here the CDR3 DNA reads TGTGCCAGCTCACCACAAAGGGAAGAGACCCAGTACTTC. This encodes CASSPQREETQYF.